This T cell receptor beta chain was obtained from a study of T cells of healthy individuals. The V and J ends lost 0 bases and 0 bases respectively, with 5 bases between them. Germline V gene data show CDR1 as SGDLS and CDR2 as YYNGEE. The CDR3 runs 14 residues. Via MiXCR, TCRdb re-called the 5' RACE reads, giving one row per CDR3 protein. The table records tens of thousands of distinct CDR3 sequences, roughly 14% of them present only once. This chain uses TRBV9 with TRBJ2-3; D gene unclear. This TCR came from a human donor in good health. The CDR3 nucleotides are TGTGCCAGCAGCGTAGAATCTAGCACAGATACGCAGTATTTT. Its translation: CASSVESSTDTQYF.